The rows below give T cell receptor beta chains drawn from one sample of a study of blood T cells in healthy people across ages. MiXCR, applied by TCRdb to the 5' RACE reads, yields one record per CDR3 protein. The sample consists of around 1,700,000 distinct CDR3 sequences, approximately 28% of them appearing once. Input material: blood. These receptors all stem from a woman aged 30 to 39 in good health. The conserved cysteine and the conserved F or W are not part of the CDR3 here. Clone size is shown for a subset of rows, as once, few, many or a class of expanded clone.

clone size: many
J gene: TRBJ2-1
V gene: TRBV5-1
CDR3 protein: ASVQGTLQF

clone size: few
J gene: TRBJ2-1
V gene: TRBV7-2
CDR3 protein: ASSGGHNEQF

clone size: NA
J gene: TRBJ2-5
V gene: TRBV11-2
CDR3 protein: ASSRRLEETQY

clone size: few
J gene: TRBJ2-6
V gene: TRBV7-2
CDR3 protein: TSSFQRGSGANVLT

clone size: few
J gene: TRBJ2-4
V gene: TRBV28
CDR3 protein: AGSLDGGDGIQY

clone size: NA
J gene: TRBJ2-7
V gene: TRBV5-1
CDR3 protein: ASSLVMETYEQY

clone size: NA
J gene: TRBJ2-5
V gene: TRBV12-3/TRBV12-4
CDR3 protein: ASSGLAGTQETQY

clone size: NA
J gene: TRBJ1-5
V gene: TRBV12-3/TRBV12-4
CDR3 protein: ASRPGSDQPQH

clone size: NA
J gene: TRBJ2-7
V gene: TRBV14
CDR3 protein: ASSQGDWGSNEQY

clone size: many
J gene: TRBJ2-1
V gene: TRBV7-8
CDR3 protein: ASSSRPGGEDPYNEQF

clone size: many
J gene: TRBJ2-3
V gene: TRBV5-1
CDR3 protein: ASSSGGTGSTDTQY

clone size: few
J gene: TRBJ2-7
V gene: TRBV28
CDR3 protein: ASSPVWGRDNEQY

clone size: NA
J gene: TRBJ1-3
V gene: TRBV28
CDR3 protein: AVRDSSGNTIY

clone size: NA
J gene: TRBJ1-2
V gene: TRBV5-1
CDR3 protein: ASSVQGSYT

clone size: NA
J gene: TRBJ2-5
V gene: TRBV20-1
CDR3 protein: RVSRGGQETQY

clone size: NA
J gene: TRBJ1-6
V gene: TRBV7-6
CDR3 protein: ASSLGGAGANSPLH

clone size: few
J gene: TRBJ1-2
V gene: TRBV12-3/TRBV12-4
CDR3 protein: ASSFADGNYGYT

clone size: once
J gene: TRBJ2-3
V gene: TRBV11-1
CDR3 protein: ASSPTGSYTDTQY

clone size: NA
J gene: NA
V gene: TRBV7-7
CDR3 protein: ASSFTYQETQF

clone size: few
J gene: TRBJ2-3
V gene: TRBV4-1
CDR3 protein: ASSQELAAGTQY

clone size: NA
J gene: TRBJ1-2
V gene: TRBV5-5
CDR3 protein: ASSKGQNTGDGYT

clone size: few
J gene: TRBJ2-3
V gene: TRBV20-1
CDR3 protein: SAKWGSTDTQY

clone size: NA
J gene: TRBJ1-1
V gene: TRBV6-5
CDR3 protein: ASSYGTGFPANTEAF

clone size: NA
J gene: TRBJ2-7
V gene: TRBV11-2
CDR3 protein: ASSLQGYTYEQY